This T cell receptor (beta chain) was captured by sequencing in a study of blood T cell repertoires in COVID-19. This clone is a singleton in its sample. Assay used: immunoSEQ multiplex PCR; TCRdb lists only in-frame clones, some missing. Of under 250,000 clones in the sample, 89% were seen once. Germline V gene data show CDR1 as GTSNPN and CDR2 as SVGIG (reference sequence). The CDR3 runs 13 residues. V was shortened by 1 base and J by 11 bases, with 12 bases between the two germline ends. Sequencing input: peripheral blood. The sequence was obtained from a woman aged 40 to 49 with acute or convalescent COVID-19. The chain has TRBV30 and TRBJ1-6, with D possibly matching TRBD1 (6 bases). Here the CDR3 DNA reads TGTGCCTGGAGTGCCGGCGCAGGGGCACCCCTCCACTTT. Protein product: CAWSAGAGAPLHF.